What follows are 25 T cell receptor beta chains derived from one specimen sequenced in a study of vaccination and CD4 T cells after COVID-19. Antigens for these TCRs are unknown. Scientists ran DNA taken from cultured CD4+ T cells through the Oncomine TCR Beta short-read assay for sequencing. MiXCR, run by TCRdb on the PCR reads, gives a single entry per CDR3 protein. The table records fewer than 25,000 distinct CDR3 sequences, about 38% of them present only once. Documented treatment: approximately nine-day PBMC culture with coronavirus spike peptide pools or control peptides (ViraFEST assay). The sequencing sample was made of cultured CD4+ T cells from blood. These receptors all come from a human donor with COVID-19.

There are a few counts of this clonotype. This chain connects TRBV24-1 to TRBJ1-1; TRBD1 might be the D (6 bases). Trimming pared 7 bases from V and 1 base from J, leaving 12 bases between. This CDR3 contains 14 residues. Germline V gene data show CDR1 as KGHDR and CDR2 as SFDVKD. The CDR3, as DNA: TGTGCCACCAGGAGGGGGGGGGCGAACACTGAAGCTTTCTTT. Its translation: CATRRGGANTEAFF.

CDR3 in DNA: TGTGCCAGTAGTTCTACTCGATCTAGCACAGATACGCAGTATTTT. This encodes CASSSTRSSTDTQYF. The V call is TRBV19, the J call TRBJ2-3; the D is unclear. Germline values: CDR1 LNHDA, CDR2 SQIVND (reference sequence). V was trimmed by 5 bases and J by 0 bases, leaving 12 bases between them. The CDR3 is 15 amino acids.

The V gene is TRBV28, the J gene TRBJ1-6; TRBD1 might be the D (6 bases). The CDR3 sequence is 14 residues long. CDR1 is MDHEN, CDR2 SYDVKM, per germline. The V end lost 4 bases, the J end lost 11 bases, and 15 bases lay between the germline ends. The chain's CDR3 is CASSSGQYRPPLHF. CDR3 DNA sequence: TGTGCCAGCAGTTCTGGACAGTATCGTCCACCCCTCCACTTT.

This clonotype was counted only a few times. The chain employs TRBV7-2 and TRBJ2-5; 8 positions match TRBD2. J gave up 5 bases and V 5 bases, and 13 bases lay outside the gene matches. The germline V gene has CDR1 SGHTA and CDR2 FQGNSA. This CDR3 comprises 16 residues. The CDR3: CASSRGGAGAGETQYF. The CDR3 nucleotides read TGTGCCAGCAGCCGGGGGGGAGCGGGGGCCGGGGAGACCCAGTACTTC.

The chain employs TRBV19 and TRBJ2-7, with TRBD1 matching 8 bases. The V gene's germline CDR1 is LNHDA and CDR2 SQIVND (reference sequence). V was clipped by 4 bases and J by 3 bases; unmatched bases: 11. The CDR3 has 16 residues. CDR3 sequence: CASSTGHRGSVYEQYF. The CDR3 region has the DNA TGTGCCAGTAGTACAGGCCACAGGGGGTCTGTCTACGAGCAGTACTTC.

In its sample, this clonotype was seen a few times. V gene TRBV24-1 combines with J gene TRBJ2-7, with D possibly matching TRBD1 (5 bases). Germline V gene data show CDR1 as KGHDR and CDR2 as SFDVKD. The CDR3 totals 13 residues. V lost 3 bases to trimming and J lost 5 bases, with 10 bases between them. Here the CDR3 DNA reads TGTGCCACCAGTGATGCAGGGCGCCACGAGCAGTACTTC. The encoded protein is CATSDAGRHEQYF.

This clonotype was found a few times. This chain connects TRBV7-2 to TRBJ2-5, with 10 bases matching TRBD2. The CDR3 is made up of 15 amino acids. The V segment lost 5 bases and the J segment 1 base; nucleotides outside the gene matches: 4. CDR1 SGHTA and CDR2 FQGNSA come from the germline V gene. The CDR3: CASSQRLAGQETQYF. The CDR3 region has the DNA TGTGCCAGCAGCCAAAGACTAGCGGGCCAAGAGACCCAGTACTTC. Drawing the rest from reference TRBV7-2 and TRBJ2-5, the complete variable domain is GAGVSQSPSNKVTEKGKDVELRCDPISGHTALYWYRQSLGQGLEFLIYFQGNSAPDKSGLPSDRFSAERTGGSVSTLTIQRTQQEDSAVYLCASSQRLAGQETQYFGPGTRLLVL.

This clonotype is judged medium-sized. V gene TRBV21-1 combines with J gene TRBJ2-5; the D segment call TRBD1 is taken from the table without a DNA check. TRBV21-1 is described as a pseudogene. The CDR3 consists of 15 residues. In DNA, the CDR3 is TGTGCCAGCAACACTCGGTGGGGGGCAGGGGAGACCCAGTACTTC. Translated: CASNTRWGAGETQYF.

The chain employs TRBV30 and TRBJ1-3; 7 bases fit TRBD1. Looked up from germline, CDR1 is GTSNPN and CDR2 is SVGIG (reference sequence). With V trimmed by 5 bases and J by 3 bases, 10 bases remained unmatched. This CDR3 comprises 15 residues. The CDR3 bases are TGTGCCTGGCGGGCGGAGGGACAGCTTGGAAACACCATATATTTT. This codes for CAWRAEGQLGNTIYF. The variable domain in full, completed from reference TRBV30 and TRBJ1-3, reads SQTIHQWPATLVQPVGSPLSLECTVEGTSNPNLYWYRQAAGRGLQLLFYSVGIGQISSEVPQNLSASRPQDRQFILSSKKLLLSDSGFYLCAWRAEGQLGNTIYFGEGSWLTVV.

This clonotype was detected only a few times. CDR3 sequence reads: CASSLSGRPAQYF. CDR3 coding DNA: TGTGCCAGCAGCTTATCGGGACGCCCGGCTCAGTACTTC. This chain joins TRBV7-9 and TRBJ2-5, with D perhaps assigned TRBD1 or TRBD2 (5 bases each). V lost 2 bases and J 11 bases, leaving 15 bases between the germline ends. This CDR3 has 13 residues. Germline V CDR1 and CDR2: SEHNR, FQNEAQ (reference sequence).

The chain carries TRBV5-4 and TRBJ1-2; D is possibly TRBD1 (6 bases). The germline V and J ends were trimmed by 0 bases and 7 bases, with 10 bases remaining between them. This CDR3 contains 13 residues. Germline V CDR1 and CDR2: SGHNT, YYREEE (reference sequence). Here the CDR3 reads CASSLVQGGGYTF. The CDR3 DNA reads TGTGCCAGCAGCTTGGTACAGGGAGGTGGCTACACCTTC.

The chain uses TRBV10-2 and TRBJ1-2; no clear D gene. The CDR3 consists of 13 residues. V was trimmed by 0 bases and J by 2 bases, leaving 4 bases between them. Germline loops: CDR1 WSHSY, CDR2 SAAADI. The CDR3 region has the DNA TGCGCCAGCAGTGAGTCTGGCAACTATGGCTACACCTTC. Amino acids: CASSESGNYGYTF.

This chain uses TRBV20-1 with TRBJ2-7; D is unresolved. Germline loops: CDR1 DFQATT, CDR2 SNEGSKA (reference sequence). The CDR3 is 15 residues long. V was pared by 0 bases and J by 0 bases, with 12 bases between. CDR3 nucleotides: TGCAGTGCTAGAGATTATTCGCCGACCTCCTACGAGCAGTACTTC. Translation gives CSARDYSPTSYEQYF.

This clonotype was observed a handful of times. The J gene is TRBJ2-2, the V gene TRBV5-4; D perhaps matches TRBD1 (5 bases). Per germline, CDR1 SGHNT and CDR2 YYREEE (reference sequence). The CDR3 has 15 amino acids. With 1 base removed from V and 1 base from J, the gap between germline ends came to 8 bases. The CDR3 DNA is TGTGCCAGCAGCTTGCGGCAGGGGAACACCGGGGAGCTGTTTTTT. It is translated as CASSLRQGNTGELFF.

The chain is built from TRBV25-1 and TRBJ2-1; 7 bases are shared with TRBD1. J gave up 0 bases and V 7 bases, and 3 bases lay outside the gene matches. The CDR3 has 14 residues. Germline values: CDR1 MGHDK, CDR2 SYGVNS. The CDR3 DNA follows: TGTGCCAGCAAGGGACAGAGCTCCTACAATGAGCAGTTCTTC. It codes for CASKGQSSYNEQFF. Combining the CDR3 with reference TRBV25-1 and TRBJ2-1 gives the whole variable domain EADIYQTPRYLVIGTGKKITLECSQTMGHDKMYWYQQDPGMELHLIHYSYGVNSTEKGDLSSESTVSRIRTEHFPLTLESARPSHTSQYLCASKGQSSYNEQFFGPGTRLTVL.

This clonotype was found a few times. V gene TRBV27 combines with J gene TRBJ1-5; no clear D gene. V lost 5 bases, J lost 4 bases, and 9 bases lay in between. The CDR3 is 13 residues long. Germline lookup yields CDR1 MNHEY and CDR2 SMNVEV (reference sequence). This chain's CDR3 is CASSKRENQPQHF. In nucleotides, the CDR3 is TGTGCCAGCAGTAAACGGGAGAATCAGCCCCAGCATTTT.

There are a few counts of this clonotype. The chain employs TRBV7-2 and TRBJ2-2, with 8 bases lining up with TRBD2. Trimming cost V 1 base and J 7 bases; bases outside gene matches: 5. The CDR3 consists of 15 residues. Germline assignment: CDR1 SGHTA and CDR2 FQGNSA. CDR3 bases: TGTGCCAGCAGCTTAGTGGCGGGGGGTGGCGGGGAGCTGTTTTTT. Its translation is CASSLVAGGGGELFF.

In DNA, the CDR3 is TGTGCCAGCAGCCTCTCGATACACGGGGAGCAGTTCTTC. It specifies CASSLSIHGEQFF. This chain uses TRBV7-2 with TRBJ2-1; the D is unclear. The CDR3 has 13 residues. Trimming cost V 5 bases and J 10 bases, with 15 bases left between them. Germline CDR1 reads SGHTA; CDR2 reads FQGNSA. Together with reference TRBV7-2 and TRBJ2-1, the CDR3 gives the full variable domain: GAGVSQSPSNKVTEKGKDVELRCDPISGHTALYWYRQSLGQGLEFLIYFQGNSAPDKSGLPSDRFSAERTGGSVSTLTIQRTQQEDSAVYLCASSLSIHGEQFFGPGTRLTVL.

The chain has TRBV5-4 and TRBJ2-7; 9 positions agree with TRBD1. V dropped 4 bases and J dropped 2; count of bases not matched to a gene: 4. CDR3 size: 14 residues. CDR1 and CDR2 (germline): SGHNT, YYREEE (reference sequence). In DNA, the CDR3 is TGTGCCAGCAGCATCCGGGACAGGGCCTACGAGCAGTACTTC. Its translation: CASSIRDRAYEQYF.

The rearrangement uses TRBV12-3 or TRBV12-4 and TRBJ2-2; no clear D gene. V dropped 5 bases and J dropped 4 bases, with 20 bases sitting between them. This CDR3 comprises 17 residues. The CDR3 DNA is TGTGCCAGCAGTCGCGCATCGCCGCTTGGTTCCACCGGGGAGCTGTTTTTT. Its translation: CASSRASPLGSTGELFF.

This clonotype was observed a handful of times. The chain joins TRBV7-2 to TRBJ1-6, with D maybe TRBD1 (6 bases). V lost 4 bases to trimming and J lost 6 bases, with 13 bases between them. There are 15 residues in the CDR3. The germline gives CDR1 SGHTA, CDR2 FQGNSA. The DNA for the CDR3 is TGTGCCAGCAGCTATACGAGGGGGATTAATTCACCCCTCCACTTT. Translated, it gives CASSYTRGINSPLHF. Based on the CDR3 plus reference TRBV7-2 and TRBJ1-6, the full variable domain is GAGVSQSPSNKVTEKGKDVELRCDPISGHTALYWYRQSLGQGLEFLIYFQGNSAPDKSGLPSDRFSAERTGGSVSTLTIQRTQQEDSAVYLCASSYTRGINSPLHFGNGTRLTVT.

The chain links TRBV6-1 to TRBJ2-1, with TRBD1 identical over 7 bases. The CDR3 has 14 amino acids. Unmatched junction bases numbered 13, after V lost 7 bases and J lost 10 bases. The germline V gene encodes CDR1 MNHNS and CDR2 SASEGT. CDR3 loop: CASNVGQPTGEQFF. CDR3 nucleotide sequence: TGTGCCAGCAATGTGGGACAGCCGACGGGGGAGCAGTTCTTC.

This clonotype has a handful of counts. This chain uses TRBV7-9 with TRBJ1-1; D is unresolved. This CDR3 contains 12 residues. V was shortened by 5 bases and J by 10 bases, with 14 bases between the two germline ends. The germline V gene has CDR1 SEHNR and CDR2 FQNEAQ (reference sequence). CDR3: CASSPVEGRAFF. DNA of the CDR3: TGTGCCAGCAGCCCCGTGGAGGGCCGAGCTTTCTTT.

This clonotype has more than one count but fewer than ten. This chain links TRBV6-1 with TRBJ1-6; 7 positions match TRBD1. The CDR3 is made up of 16 amino acids. The J segment lost 5 bases and the V segment lost 6 bases, leaving 10 bases of the junction unmatched. Germline V CDR1 and CDR2: MNHNS, SASEGT. As DNA, the CDR3 is TGTGCCAGCAGAAGGGGACAGATGGGCCATAATTCACCCCTCCACTTT. It codes for CASRRGQMGHNSPLHF.

The rearrangement uses TRBV7-8 and TRBJ1-6; no definite D call. This CDR3 is built from 18 residues. V shed 2 bases and J shed 3 bases, with 17 bases lying between them. Germline CDR1 and CDR2: SGHVS and FQNEAQ. The CDR3 protein is CASSLNRKPNIYNSPLHF. The CDR3 nucleotides are TGTGCCAGCAGCTTAAACAGAAAGCCGAACATCTATAATTCACCCCTCCACTTT.